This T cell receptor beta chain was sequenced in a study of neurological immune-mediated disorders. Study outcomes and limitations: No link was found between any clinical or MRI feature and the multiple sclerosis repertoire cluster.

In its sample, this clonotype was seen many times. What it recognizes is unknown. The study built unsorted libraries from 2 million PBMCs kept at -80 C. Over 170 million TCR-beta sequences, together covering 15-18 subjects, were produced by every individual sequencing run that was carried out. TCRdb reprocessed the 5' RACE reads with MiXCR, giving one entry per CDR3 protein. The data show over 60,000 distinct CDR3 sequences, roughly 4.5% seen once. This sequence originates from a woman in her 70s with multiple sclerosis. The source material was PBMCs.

CDR3: CASSMTSGRNEQFF. As DNA, the CDR3 is TGCGCCAGCAGCATGACTAGCGGTCGGAATGAGCAGTTCTTC. This chain joins TRBV5-1 and TRBJ2-1; 9 positions agree with TRBD2. Germline trimming cut 4 bases from V and 7 bases from J; bases unmatched to any gene: 6. The length of the CDR3 is 14 residues. CDR1 SGHRS and CDR2 YFSETQ come from the germline V gene.